This T cell receptor beta chain is drawn from a study of vaccination and CD4 T cells after COVID-19. As for the study in general: Six males and four females, two of them Hispanic, were enrolled as convalescents. It was a median roughly 100 days after diagnosis, with a range of 35 to 161, that post-COVID samples were drawn.

The CDR3 loop spans 14 amino acids. The ends were cut back, 7 bases at V and 0 bases at J, with 10 bases in the middle. Germline V CDR1 and CDR2: SGHVS, FQNEAQ. TCRdb re-called the PCR reads through MiXCR, storing one row per CDR3 protein. The sample has fewer than 20,000 distinct CDR3 sequences; about 62% are singletons. The clonotype comes from a human donor who had recovered from COVID-19. The chain has TRBV7-8 and TRBJ2-4, with D unresolved. Sequencing used CD4+ T cells from blood, obtained before SARS-CoV-2 vaccination. The CDR3 DNA reads TGTGCCAGCACCTCTGGGCTAGCCAAAAACATTCAGTACTTC. Its translation: CASTSGLAKNIQYF.